These 24 T cell receptor beta chains came from one sample sequenced in a study of prognosis after radiotherapy for stage I lung cancer. The authors amplified TCR beta CDR3 from genomic DNA using two-round multiplex PCR. Primers specific to each TRBV and TRBJ gene drove first-round PCR. TCRdb analysed the multiplex PCR reads with MiXCR anew, one entry per CDR3 protein. The sample lists fewer than 40,000 distinct CDR3 sequences; 32% were seen once. Here the sequenced sample was PBMCs, taken before or after stereotactic body radiation therapy (not recorded which). The receptors derive from a donor at least 50 years old with non-small cell lung cancer.

As regards this clonotype: A read error may be the cause here, since a much bigger clone is one base away. This chain uses TRBV5-1 with TRBJ2-5; D tentatively reads TRBD1 or TRBD2 (5 bases each). Looked up from germline, CDR1 is SGHRS and CDR2 is YFSETQ. CDR3 length equals 15 residues. The ends were cut back, 3 bases at V and 1 base at J, with 13 bases in the middle. CDR3 residues: CASSSLSGTQETQYF. The CDR3 DNA reads as TGCGCCAGCAGCTCCCTATCGGGGACCCAAGAGACCCAGTACTTC.

Notes on this clonotype: A read error may account for a junction end that differs from germline. V gene TRBV6-2 or TRBV6-3 combines with J gene TRBJ2-7, with TRBD1 as a possible D gene (5 bases). Germline CDR1 and CDR2: MNHEY and SVGEGT. The CDR3 consists of 13 residues. CDR3 DNA: TGTGCCAGCCTTAGGACATCTTCCTACGAGCATTACTTT. Its protein product is CASLRTSSYEHYF.

Comments on this clonotype: With a far larger clone one base away, a read error is the likely cause. J is TRBJ1-2 and V is TRBV6-1, with a tentative D call TRBD1 (5 bases). Trimming took off 5 bases at V and 5 bases at J, with 15 bases between the two ends. Germline V gene data show CDR1 as MNHNS and CDR2 as SASEGT. The CDR3 totals 14 residues. The CDR3 here is CASSPDSTSYGYTF. The CDR3 nucleotides are TGTGCCAGCAGTCCCGACAGTACCTCTTATGGCTACACCTTC.

The sample holds many counts of this clonotype. The chain uses TRBV11-2 and TRBJ2-1; TRBD2 matches at 13 bases. The CDR3 length is 15 residues. V gave up 6 bases and J gave up 6 bases; unmatched junction bases: 5. The germline V gene encodes CDR1 SGHAT and CDR2 FQNNGV. CDR3 loop: CASRGLAGRVNEQFF. The CDR3 bases are TGTGCCAGCAGGGGACTAGCGGGAAGGGTCAATGAGCAGTTCTTC. Supplemented by reference TRBV11-2 and TRBJ2-1, the full variable domain reads EAGVAQSPRYKIIEKRQSVAFWCNPISGHATLYWYQQILGQGPKLLIQFQNNGVVDDSQLPKDRFSAERLKGVDSTLKIQPAKLEDSAVYLCASRGLAGRVNEQFFGPGTRLTVL.

This chain connects TRBV7-9 to TRBJ2-7, with D perhaps matching TRBD2 (5 bases). The V gene lost 5 bases and the J gene lost 3 bases, with 17 bases spanning the gap. CDR3 length: 15 residues. Germline CDR1 SEHNR, CDR2 FQNEAQ (reference sequence). CDR3 region: CASSAGSAFLYEQYF. The CDR3 DNA sequence: TGTGCCAGCAGCGCGGGTTCCGCTTTTCTCTACGAGCAGTACTTC.

By share, this clonotype ranks as large. The chain joins TRBV5-1 to TRBJ2-1; D uncertain. This CDR3 region has 16 residues. From germline, CDR1 is SGHRS and CDR2 YFSETQ. Trimming cost V 2 bases and J 9 bases, with 21 bases left between them. The CDR3, as DNA: TGCGCCAGCAGCTTCGAACAGTCGGTTCGTGCCAGTGAGCAGTTCTTC. Translation: CASSFEQSVRASEQFF.

This clonotype was observed at least ten times. The gene calls are TRBV11-2 and TRBJ2-7; D call uncertain. The CDR3 loop spans 15 amino acids. The germline V and J ends were trimmed by 1 base and 6 bases, with 16 bases remaining between them. Germline assignment: CDR1 SGHAT and CDR2 FQNNGV. The DNA for the CDR3 is TGTGCCAGCAGCTTAGCCGTGACGCAATGGCGCGAGCAGTACTTC. Translation gives CASSLAVTQWREQYF.

The V gene is TRBV15, the J gene TRBJ2-7; the D gene is possibly TRBD1 (5 bases). Trimming pared 0 bases from V and 2 bases from J, leaving 11 bases between. The CDR3 spans 15 residues. Germline-derived CDR1 and CDR2 are LNHNV and YYDKDF (reference sequence). The DNA for the CDR3 is TGTGCCACCAGCAGAGATTTTGTACAGGCCTACGAGCAGTACTTC. It is translated as CATSRDFVQAYEQYF.

With regard to this clonotype: This sequence may be a read error, since a much larger clone differs from it by one base. The V gene is TRBV2, the J gene TRBJ1-4; D call uncertain. The CDR3 runs 16 residues. The V end was cut by 7 bases, the J end by 0 bases, with 15 bases between. Germline V CDR1 and CDR2: SNHLY, FYNNEI. CDR3 sequence (DNA): TGTGCCAGCACATGTAATCCGTACGCAACTAATGAAAAACTGTTTTTT. This gives the protein CASTCNPYATNEKLFF.

Note on this clonotype: This may be a read error, as it is one base from a much larger clone. The rearrangement joins TRBV5-6 to TRBJ1-5; D remains ambiguous. The germline V gene has CDR1 SGHDT and CDR2 YYEEEE. The CDR3 is 14 residues long. The CDR3 spells CSSSLLERNQPQHF. In nucleotides, the CDR3 is TGTTCCAGCAGCTTGTTGGAGAGAAATCAGCCCCAGCATTTT.

With respect to this clonotype: A much larger clone differs from this one at a single base, so this may be a read error. In nucleotides, the CDR3 is TGCGCCAGCAGCCAAGATGGCGCAGGGGTCTTTGATGAGCAGTTCTTC. Protein sequence: CASSQDGAGVFDEQFF. The J gene is TRBJ2-1, the V gene TRBV4-1; tentatively, D is TRBD1 (6 bases). The CDR3 is 16 residues long. Between the trimmed V and J ends, which lost 0 bases and 8 bases, there was a span of 17 bases. Germline V gene lookup returns CDR1 MGHRA and CDR2 YSYEKL.

About this clonotype itself: A read error is the likely source, as a far larger clone sits one nucleotide away. The rearrangement joins TRBV6-4 to TRBJ2-6; D uncertain. Germline CDR1 and CDR2: MRHNA and SNTAGT. The length of the CDR3 is 16 residues. DNA for the CDR3: TGTGCCAGCAATCCCCCCCTGGGCTCTTGGGCCAACGTCCTGACTTTC. It specifies CASNPPLGSWANVLTF.

Written as DNA, the CDR3 is TGCGCCAGCAGCCAAGCAGAGGGGAGCACTGAAGCTTTCTTT. Its translation is CASSQAEGSTEAFF. The chain combines TRBV4-3 with TRBJ1-1, with D possibly being TRBD1 (5 bases). Deletions cut 1 base from V and 4 bases from J, with 10 bases between. Germline CDR1 reads LGHNA; CDR2 reads YSLEER. The CDR3 is made up of 14 amino acids.

This clonotype was observed at least ten times. The genes are TRBV5-1 and TRBJ1-3; 7 bases map to TRBD1. CDR1 is SGHRS and CDR2 is YFSETQ in the germline V gene. The CDR3 runs to 16 residues. Trimming at V came to 1 base and at J to 4 bases, leaving 8 bases not matched to a gene. In DNA, the CDR3 is TGCGCCAGCAGCTTGCAACCGGGACAGTCAGGAAACACCATATATTTT. Translated: CASSLQPGQSGNTIYF.

Ten or more counts support this clonotype. CDR3 sequence reads: CSARGQSEQYF. The DNA of the CDR3 is TGCAGTGCTAGGGGACAGAGCGAGCAGTACTTC. The rearrangement joins TRBV20-1 to TRBJ2-7, with 7 bases lining up with TRBD1. Germline assignment: CDR1 DFQATT and CDR2 SNEGSKA (reference sequence). J was trimmed by 6 bases and V by 3 bases; bases with no gene match: 2. This CDR3 comprises 11 residues.

This clonotype was recorded a few times. This may be a read error: a much more frequent sequence differs by one nucleotide. The V and J genes are TRBV30 and TRBJ2-2; weak D call: TRBD1 (6 bases). CDR3 length: 14 residues. Germline V lookup: CDR1 GTSNPN, CDR2 SVGIG (reference sequence). This CDR3 reads CAWIYDRNTGEPFF. CDR3 nucleotide sequence: TGTGCCTGGATCTATGACAGGAACACCGGGGAGCCGTTTTTT.

This clonotype came up many times. The chain links TRBV19 to TRBJ1-3; D ambiguous. Trimming removed 6 bases at V and 0 bases at J, with 6 bases between. CDR1 and CDR2 (germline): LNHDA, SQIVND (reference sequence). The CDR3 has 13 residues. CDR3 loop: CASRKSSGNTIYF. The CDR3, as DNA: TGTGCCAGTAGAAAGAGCTCTGGAAACACCATATATTTT.

This clonotype showed up many times. The chain links TRBV3-1 to TRBJ2-5, with TRBD2 matching over 10 bases. Per germline, CDR1 LGHDT and CDR2 YNNKEL (reference sequence). The CDR3 has 15 amino acids. After removal of 4 bases from V and 2 bases from J, the junction contained 4 bases not matched to a gene. The CDR3 sequence: CASSPGTSEQETQYF. In DNA form, the CDR3 reads TGTGCCAGCAGCCCTGGGACTAGCGAGCAAGAGACCCAGTACTTC.

This clonotype was recorded many times. The rearrangement uses TRBV28 and TRBJ1-1; D is undetermined. V was pared by 3 bases and J by 1 base, with 6 bases between. The CDR3 sequence is 13 residues long. Germline V gives CDR1 MDHEN, CDR2 SYDVKM. For the CDR3, the DNA is TGTGCCAGCAGTTTTAGGCGGAACACTGAAGCTTTCTTT. Protein sequence: CASSFRRNTEAFF.

This clonotype was observed once. Just one base apart from a much larger clone, this may be a read error. This chain uses TRBV29-1 with TRBJ1-1; D not certain. CDR3 length equals 12 residues. Germline lookup yields CDR1 SQVTM and CDR2 ANQGSEA. CDR3 sequence: CIVARVSAEAFF. The CDR3 DNA reads TGCATCGTTGCTCGAGTTAGCGCTGAAGCTTTCTTT.

A note on this clonotype: A clone one base away is much larger, so this may be a read error. The gene calls are TRBV2 and TRBJ2-5; TRBD1 matches at 8 bases. The germline CDR1 and CDR2 sequences are SNHLY and FYNNEI. This CDR3 has 16 residues. Unmatched junction bases numbered 11, after V lost 3 bases and J lost 5 bases. This CDR3 reads CASSDGQGPSRETQYF. For the CDR3, the DNA is TGTGCCAGCAGTGATGGACAGGGACCCTCTCGGGAGACCCAGTACTTC.

In regard to this clonotype: One base separates it from a far larger clone, so it is likely a read error. The chain has TRBV6-1 and TRBJ2-5; 8 positions agree with TRBD2. The length of the CDR3 is 13 residues. The ends lost 6 bases at V and 5 bases at J; junction bases unmatched: 5. Germline lookup yields CDR1 MNHNS and CDR2 SASEGT. CDR3 loop: CASRLGGRETQYF. In DNA form, the CDR3 reads TGTGCCAGCAGACTAGGCGGGAGGGAGACCCAGTACTTC.

The chain links TRBV6-2 or TRBV6-3 to TRBJ2-1, with D possibly matching TRBD2 (5 bases). V was clipped by 5 bases and J by 5 bases, with 19 bases between them. CDR1 and CDR2 (germline): MNHEY, SVGEGT. The CDR3 has 16 amino acids. As DNA, the CDR3 is TGTGCCAGCAGTGAACGGGAAAACCCGTGGGACAATGAGCAGTTCTTC. Its translation is CASSERENPWDNEQFF.

This clonotype was seen ten or more times. The chain couples TRBV5-6 to TRBJ2-2; D is ambiguous. V was shortened by 0 bases and J by 4 bases, with 4 bases between the two germline ends. Germline V gene data show CDR1 as SGHDT and CDR2 as YYEEEE. CDR3 length: 13 amino acids. As DNA, the CDR3 is TGTGCCAGCAGCTTGGGGGTCACCGGGGAGCTGTTTTTT. It encodes CASSLGVTGELFF.